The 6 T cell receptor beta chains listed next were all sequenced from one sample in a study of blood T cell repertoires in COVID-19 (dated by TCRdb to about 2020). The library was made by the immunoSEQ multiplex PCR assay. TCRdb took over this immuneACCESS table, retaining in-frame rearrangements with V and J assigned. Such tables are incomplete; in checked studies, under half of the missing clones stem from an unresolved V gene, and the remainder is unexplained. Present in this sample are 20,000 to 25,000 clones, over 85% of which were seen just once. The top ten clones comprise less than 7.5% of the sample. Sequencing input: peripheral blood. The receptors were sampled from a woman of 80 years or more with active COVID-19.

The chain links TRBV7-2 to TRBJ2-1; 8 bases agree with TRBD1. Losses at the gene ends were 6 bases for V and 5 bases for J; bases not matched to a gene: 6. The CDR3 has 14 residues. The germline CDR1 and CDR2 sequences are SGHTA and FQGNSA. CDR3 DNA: TGTGCCAGCAGGGGGACAGGTTCGAACAATGAGCAGTTCTTC. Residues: CASRGTGSNNEQFF.

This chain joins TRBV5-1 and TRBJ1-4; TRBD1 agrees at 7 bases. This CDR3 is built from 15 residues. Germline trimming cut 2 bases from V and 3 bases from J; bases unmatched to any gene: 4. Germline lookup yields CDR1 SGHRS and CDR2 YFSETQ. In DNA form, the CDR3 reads TGCGCCAGCAGCTTCAACAGGGGTTCTAATGAAAAACTGTTTTTT. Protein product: CASSFNRGSNEKLFF.

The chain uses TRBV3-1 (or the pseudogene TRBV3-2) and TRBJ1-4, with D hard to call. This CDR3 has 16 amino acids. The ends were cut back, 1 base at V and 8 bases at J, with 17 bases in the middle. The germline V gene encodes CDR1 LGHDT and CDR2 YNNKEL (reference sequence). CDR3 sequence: CASSQVVRTDKEKLFF. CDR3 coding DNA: TGTGCCAGCAGCCAAGTTGTGAGAACAGACAAAGAAAAACTGTTTTTT.

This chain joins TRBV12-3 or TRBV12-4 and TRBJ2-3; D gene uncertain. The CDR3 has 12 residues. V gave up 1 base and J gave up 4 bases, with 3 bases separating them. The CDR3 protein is CASSLGADTQYF. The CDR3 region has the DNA TGTGCCAGCAGTTTAGGAGCAGATACGCAGTATTTT.

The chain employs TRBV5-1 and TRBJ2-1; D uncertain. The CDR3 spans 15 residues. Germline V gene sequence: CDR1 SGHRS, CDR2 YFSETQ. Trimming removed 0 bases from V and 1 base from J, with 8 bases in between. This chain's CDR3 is CASSLGYLSYNEQFF. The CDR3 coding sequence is TGCGCCAGCAGCTTGGGTTATCTATCCTACAATGAGCAGTTCTTC. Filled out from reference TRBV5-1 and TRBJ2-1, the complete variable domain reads KAGVTQTPRYLIKTRGQQVTLSCSPISGHRSVSWYQQTPGQGLQFLFEYFSETQRNKGNFPGRFSGRQFSNSRSEMNVSTLELGDSALYLCASSLGYLSYNEQFFGPGTRLTVL.

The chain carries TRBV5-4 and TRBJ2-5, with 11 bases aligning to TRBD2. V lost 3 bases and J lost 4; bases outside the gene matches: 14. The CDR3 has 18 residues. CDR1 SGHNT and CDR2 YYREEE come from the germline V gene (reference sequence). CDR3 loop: CASSSGLAGGIVLETQYF. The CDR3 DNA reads TGTGCCAGCAGCTCCGGACTAGCGGGTGGAATAGTTTTAGAGACCCAGTACTTC. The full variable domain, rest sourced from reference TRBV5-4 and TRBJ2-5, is ETGVTQSPTHLIKTRGQQVTLRCSSQSGHNTVSWYQQALGQGPQFIFQYYREEENGRGNFPPRFSGLQFPNYSSELNVNALELDDSALYLCASSSGLAGGIVLETQYFGPGTRLLVL.